Here is one T cell receptor beta chain with its context. CDR1 ENHRY and CDR2 SYGVKD come from the germline V gene. This CDR3 contains 15 residues. V was cut by 2 bases and J by 5 bases, with 12 bases left in between. This record comes from a study of blood T cell repertoires in COVID-19. Overall study context: Researchers got acute and convalescent COVID-19 samples from the United States, Italy and Spain. In each case, the material was cDNA or gDNA derived from T cells, B-cell-depleted T cells, or PBMCs.

The authors' processing: Using reference gene primer amplification, nucleated cell counts were estimated. Sequencing used immunoSEQ multiplex PCR; TCRdb keeps in-frame clones, though not all of them. The DNA was the basis for D and trimming; V, J and clone size are from that table. This sample has about 40,000 clones, with roughly 86% found just once. This sequence joins TRBV10-3 and TRBJ2-2, with D possibly TRBD1 on 6 matching bases. The material sequenced was peripheral blood. This receptor was obtained from a man in his fifties or sixties in a cohort sampled during active COVID-19. CDR3 DNA sequence: TGTGCCATCAGTGAGGGGGGCAGGGCAACCGGGGAGCTGTTTTTT. This translates into CAISEGGRATGELFF.